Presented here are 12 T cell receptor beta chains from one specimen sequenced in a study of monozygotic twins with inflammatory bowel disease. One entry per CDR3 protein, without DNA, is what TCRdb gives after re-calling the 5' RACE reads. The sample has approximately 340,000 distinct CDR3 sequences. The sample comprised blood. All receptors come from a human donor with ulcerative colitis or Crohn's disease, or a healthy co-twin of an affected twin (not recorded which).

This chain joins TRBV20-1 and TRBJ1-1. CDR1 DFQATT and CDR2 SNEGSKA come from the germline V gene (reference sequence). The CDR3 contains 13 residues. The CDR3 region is CSASNAGNTEAFF.

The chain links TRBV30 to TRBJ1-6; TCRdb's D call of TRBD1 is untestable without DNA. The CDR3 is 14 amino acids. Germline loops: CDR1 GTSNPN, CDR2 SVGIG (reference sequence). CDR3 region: CAWSVGSPFGALHF.

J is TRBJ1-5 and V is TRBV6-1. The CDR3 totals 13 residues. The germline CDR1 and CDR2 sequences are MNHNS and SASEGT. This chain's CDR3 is CASRQNSNQPQHF.

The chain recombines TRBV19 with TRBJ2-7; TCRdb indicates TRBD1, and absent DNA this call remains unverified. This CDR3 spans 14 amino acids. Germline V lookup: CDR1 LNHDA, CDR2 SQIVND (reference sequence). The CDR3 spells CASRSQGPSYEQYF. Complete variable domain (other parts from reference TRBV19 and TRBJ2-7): DGGITQSPKYLFRKEGQNVTLSCEQNLNHDAMYWYRQDPGQGLRLIYYSQIVNDFQKGDIAEGYSVSREKKESFPLTVTSAQKNPTAFYLCASRSQGPSYEQYFGPGTRLTVT.

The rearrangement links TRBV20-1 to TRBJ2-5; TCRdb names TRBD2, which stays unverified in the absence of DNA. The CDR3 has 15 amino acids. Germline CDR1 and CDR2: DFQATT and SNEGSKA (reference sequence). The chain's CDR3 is CSASLAGGQQETQYF.

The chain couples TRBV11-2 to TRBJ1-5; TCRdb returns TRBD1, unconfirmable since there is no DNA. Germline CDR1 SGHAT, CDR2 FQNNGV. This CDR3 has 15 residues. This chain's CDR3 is CASSPLSGDHQPQHF.

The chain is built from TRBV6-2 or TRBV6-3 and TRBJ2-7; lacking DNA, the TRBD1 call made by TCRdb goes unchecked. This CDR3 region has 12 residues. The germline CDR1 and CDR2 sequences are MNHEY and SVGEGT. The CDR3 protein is CASSSAPYEQYF.

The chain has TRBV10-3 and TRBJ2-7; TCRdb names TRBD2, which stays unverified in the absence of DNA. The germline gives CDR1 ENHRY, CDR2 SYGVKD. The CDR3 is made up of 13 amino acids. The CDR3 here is CAISELAGYEQYF.

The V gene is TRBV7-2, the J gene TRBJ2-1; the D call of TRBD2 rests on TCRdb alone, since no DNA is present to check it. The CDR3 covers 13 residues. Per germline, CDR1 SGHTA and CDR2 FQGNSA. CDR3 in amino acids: CASSLAEGYEQFF.

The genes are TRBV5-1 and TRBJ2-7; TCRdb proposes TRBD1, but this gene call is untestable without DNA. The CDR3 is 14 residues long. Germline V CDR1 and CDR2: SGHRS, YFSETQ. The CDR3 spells CASRLTGTVYEQYF.

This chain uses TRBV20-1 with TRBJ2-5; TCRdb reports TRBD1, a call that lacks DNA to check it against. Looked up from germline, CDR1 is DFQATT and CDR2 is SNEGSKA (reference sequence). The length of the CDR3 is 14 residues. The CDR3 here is CSARDFAGLETQYF.

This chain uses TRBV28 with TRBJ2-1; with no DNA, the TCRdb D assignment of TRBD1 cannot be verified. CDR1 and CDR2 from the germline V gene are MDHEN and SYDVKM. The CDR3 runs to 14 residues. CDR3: CASSSHTQGNEQFF.